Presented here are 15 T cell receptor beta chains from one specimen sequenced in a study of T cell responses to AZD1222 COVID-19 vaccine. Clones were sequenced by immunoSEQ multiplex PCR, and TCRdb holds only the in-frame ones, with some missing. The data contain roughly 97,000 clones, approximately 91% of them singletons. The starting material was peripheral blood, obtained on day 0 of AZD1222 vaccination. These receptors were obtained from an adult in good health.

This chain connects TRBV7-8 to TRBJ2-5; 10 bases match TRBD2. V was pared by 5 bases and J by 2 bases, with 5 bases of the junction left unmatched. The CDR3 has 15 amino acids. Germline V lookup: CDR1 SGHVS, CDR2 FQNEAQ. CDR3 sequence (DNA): TGTGCCAGCAGCCCGCGGACTAGCGGACAAGAGACCCAGTACTTC. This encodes CASSPRTSGQETQYF. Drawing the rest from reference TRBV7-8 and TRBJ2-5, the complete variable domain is GAGVSQSPRYKVAKRGQDVALRCDPISGHVSLFWYQQALGQGPEFLTYFQNEAQLDKSGLPSDRFFAERPEGSVSTLKIQRTQQEDSAVYLCASSPRTSGQETQYFGPGTRLLVL.

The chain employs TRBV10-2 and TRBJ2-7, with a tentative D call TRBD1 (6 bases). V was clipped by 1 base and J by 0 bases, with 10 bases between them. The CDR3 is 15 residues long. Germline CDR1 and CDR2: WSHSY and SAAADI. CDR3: CASSELTGSSYEQYF. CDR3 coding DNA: TGCGCCAGCAGTGAGTTGACAGGTAGCTCCTACGAGCAGTACTTC.

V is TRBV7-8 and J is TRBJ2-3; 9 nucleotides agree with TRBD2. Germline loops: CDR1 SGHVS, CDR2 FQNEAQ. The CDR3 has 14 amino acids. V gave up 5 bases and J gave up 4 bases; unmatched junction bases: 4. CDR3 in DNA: TGTGCCAGCAGCCCAGGACTAGCGTCAGATACGCAGTATTTT. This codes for CASSPGLASDTQYF.

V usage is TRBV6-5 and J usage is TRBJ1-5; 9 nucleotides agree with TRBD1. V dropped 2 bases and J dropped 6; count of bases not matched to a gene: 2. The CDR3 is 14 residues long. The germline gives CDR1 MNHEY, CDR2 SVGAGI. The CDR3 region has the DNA TGTGCCAGCAGTTACGGACAGGGGTCTCAGCCCCAGCATTTT. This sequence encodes CASSYGQGSQPQHF.

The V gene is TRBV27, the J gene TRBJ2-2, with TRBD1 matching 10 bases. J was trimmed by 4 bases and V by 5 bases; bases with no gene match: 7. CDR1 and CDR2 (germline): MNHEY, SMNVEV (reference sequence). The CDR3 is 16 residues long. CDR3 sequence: CASSTDRGRGTGELFF. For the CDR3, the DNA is TGTGCCAGCAGTACTGACAGGGGGCGAGGCACCGGGGAGCTGTTTTTT.

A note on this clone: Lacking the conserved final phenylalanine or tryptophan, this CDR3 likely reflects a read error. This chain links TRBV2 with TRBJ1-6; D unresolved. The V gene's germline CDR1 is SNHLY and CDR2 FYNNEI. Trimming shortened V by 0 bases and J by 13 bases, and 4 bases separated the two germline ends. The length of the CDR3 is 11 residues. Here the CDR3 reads CASSEAGPLHL. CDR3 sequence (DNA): TGTGCCAGCAGTGAAGCTGGGCCCCTCCACCTT.

The CDR3 loop reads CATHPGRDTSYNEQFF. CDR3 sequence (DNA): TGTGCCACCCACCCCGGCCGGGACACCTCCTACAATGAGCAGTTCTTC. This chain connects TRBV10-3 to TRBJ2-1; tentative D call: TRBD1 (6 bases). Per germline, CDR1 ENHRY and CDR2 SYGVKD. Trimming took 10 bases from V and 0 from J, leaving 19 bases between them. CDR3 length equals 16 residues.

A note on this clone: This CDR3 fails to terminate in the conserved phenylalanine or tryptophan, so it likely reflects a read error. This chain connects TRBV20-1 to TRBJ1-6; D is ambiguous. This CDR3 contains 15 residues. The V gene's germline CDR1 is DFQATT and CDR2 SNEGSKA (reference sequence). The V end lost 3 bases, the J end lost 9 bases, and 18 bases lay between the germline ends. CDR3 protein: CSASLAPVGPSPLHL. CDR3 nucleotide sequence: TGCAGTGCTAGTTTGGCTCCGGTGGGTCCTTCACCCCTCCACCTT.

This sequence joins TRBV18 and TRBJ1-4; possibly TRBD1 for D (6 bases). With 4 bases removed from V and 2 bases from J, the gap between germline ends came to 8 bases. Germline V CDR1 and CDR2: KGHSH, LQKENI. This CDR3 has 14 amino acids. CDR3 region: CASSHGQTNEKLFF. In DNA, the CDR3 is TGTGCCAGCTCACACGGACAGACTAATGAAAAACTGTTTTTT.

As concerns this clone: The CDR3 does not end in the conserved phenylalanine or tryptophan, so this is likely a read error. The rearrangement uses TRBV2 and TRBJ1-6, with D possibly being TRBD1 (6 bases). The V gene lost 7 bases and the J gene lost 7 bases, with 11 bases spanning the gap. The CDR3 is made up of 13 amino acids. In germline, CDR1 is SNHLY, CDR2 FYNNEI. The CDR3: CASTRRGNSPLHL. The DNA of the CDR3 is TGTGCCAGCACACGTAGGGGGAATTCACCCCTCCACCTT.

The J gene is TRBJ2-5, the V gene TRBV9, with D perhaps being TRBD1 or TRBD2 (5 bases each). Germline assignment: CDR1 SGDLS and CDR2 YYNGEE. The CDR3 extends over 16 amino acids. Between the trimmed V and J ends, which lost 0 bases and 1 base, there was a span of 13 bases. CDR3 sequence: CASSVGVGETQETQYF. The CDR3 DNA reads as TGTGCCAGCAGCGTAGGAGTGGGGGAGACCCAAGAGACCCAGTACTTC.

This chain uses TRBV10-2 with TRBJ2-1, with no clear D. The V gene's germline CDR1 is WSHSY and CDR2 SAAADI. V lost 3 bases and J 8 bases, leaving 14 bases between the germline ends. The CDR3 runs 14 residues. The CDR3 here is CASSDSQFGHEQFF. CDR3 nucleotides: TGCGCCAGCAGTGACTCCCAGTTCGGTCATGAGCAGTTCTTC.

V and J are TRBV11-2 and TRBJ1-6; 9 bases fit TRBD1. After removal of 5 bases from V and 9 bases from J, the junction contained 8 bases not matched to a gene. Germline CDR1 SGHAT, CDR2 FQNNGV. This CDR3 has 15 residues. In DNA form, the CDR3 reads TGTGCCAGCAGCCTGAGGCCGACAGGGGGTTCACCCCTCCACTTT. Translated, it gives CASSLRPTGGSPLHF.

The CDR3 region has the DNA TGCGCCAGCAGCCAAGTGCGGGGTGCAGATTCCTACGAGCAGTACTTC. It translates to CASSQVRGADSYEQYF. This chain uses TRBV4-1 with TRBJ2-7, with D perhaps TRBD2 (6 bases). The V gene's germline CDR1 is MGHRA and CDR2 YSYEKL. V lost 1 base, J lost 1 base, and 14 bases lay in between. CDR3 length equals 16 residues.

As DNA, the CDR3 is TGTGCCAGCAGTCTAAGTAGCCGGGACTCTTATAATTCACCCCTCCACTTT. Its protein is CASSLSSRDSYNSPLHF. This rearrangement joins TRBV7-9 to TRBJ1-6, with D maybe TRBD1 (5 bases). CDR3 length: 17 residues. Trimming shortened V by 6 bases and J by 4 bases, and 19 bases separated the two germline ends. Germline V lookup: CDR1 SEHNR, CDR2 FQNEAQ (reference sequence).